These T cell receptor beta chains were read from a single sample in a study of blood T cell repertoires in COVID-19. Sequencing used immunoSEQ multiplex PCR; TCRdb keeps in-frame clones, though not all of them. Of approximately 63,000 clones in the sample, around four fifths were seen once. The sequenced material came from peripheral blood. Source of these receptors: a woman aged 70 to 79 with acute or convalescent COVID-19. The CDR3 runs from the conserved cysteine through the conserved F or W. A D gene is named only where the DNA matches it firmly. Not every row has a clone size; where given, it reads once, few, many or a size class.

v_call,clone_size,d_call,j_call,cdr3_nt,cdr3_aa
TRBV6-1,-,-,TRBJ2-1,TGTGCCAGCAGTGAACCGACACCGACCTCCTACAATGAGCAGTTCTTC,CASSEPTPTSYNEQFF
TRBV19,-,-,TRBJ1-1,TGTGCCAGTAGCCAGGGGCGCACTGAAGCTTTCTTT,CASSQGRTEAFF
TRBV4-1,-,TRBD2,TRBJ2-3,TGCGCCAGCAGCCAAGAGGGACTAGCGGGGCCAGATACGCAGTATTTT,CASSQEGLAGPDTQYF
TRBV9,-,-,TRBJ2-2,TGTGCCAGCAGCGAGGGTAGGGGCGGGGAGCTGTTTTTT,CASSEGRGGELFF
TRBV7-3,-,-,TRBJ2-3,TGTGCCAGCAGCTTAGGGGGGACAGATACGCAGTATTTT,CASSLGGTDTQYF
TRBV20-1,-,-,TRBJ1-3,TGCAGTGCTAGCCTTAGAAACACCATATATTTT,CSASLRNTIYF
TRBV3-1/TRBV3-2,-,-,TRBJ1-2,TGTGCCAGCAGCCATTCAGGGCGCGGCTACACCTTC,CASSHSGRGYTF
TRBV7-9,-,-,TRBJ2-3,TGTGCCAGCAGCTTATGGGGCGCAGATACGCAGTATTTT,CASSLWGADTQYF
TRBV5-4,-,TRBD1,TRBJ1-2,TGTGCCAGCAGCTTGTCTGGGACAGGCCGATATGGCTACACCTTC,CASSLSGTGRYGYTF
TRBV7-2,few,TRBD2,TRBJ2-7,TGTGCCAGCAGCTTAAGACTAGCGGGGGGACGAGCCTACGAGCAGTACTTC,CASSLRLAGGRAYEQYF
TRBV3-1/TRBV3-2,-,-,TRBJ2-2,TGTGCCAGCAGCCAAGAGGCCACCGGGGAGCTGTTTTTT,CASSQEATGELFF
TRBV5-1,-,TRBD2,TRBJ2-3,TGCGCCAGCGGCGAATTAGCGGGGGGTCAAGATACGCAGTATTTT,CASGELAGGQDTQYF
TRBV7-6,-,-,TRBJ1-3,TGTGCCAGCAGCTTAGAGGTTTGGCGGAGCTCTGGAAACACCATATATTTT,CASSLEVWRSSGNTIYF
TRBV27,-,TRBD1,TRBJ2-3,TGTGCCAGCAGTTTTCGCCTAACAGGGGGTTCTCGCACAGATACGCAGTATTTT,CASSFRLTGGSRTDTQYF
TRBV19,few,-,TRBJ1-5,TGTGCCAGTAGTCCCTCCCCCAATCAGCCCCAGCATTTT,CASSPSPNQPQHF
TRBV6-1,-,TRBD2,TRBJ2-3,TGTGCCAGCAGTGAACTAGCGGGGGGGCAAGATACGCAGTATTTT,CASSELAGGQDTQYF
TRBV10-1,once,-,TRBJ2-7,TGCGCCACCCGGAAGACTCAGTACGACTACGAGCAGTACTTC,CATRKTQYDYEQYF
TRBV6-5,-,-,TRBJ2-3,TGTGCCAGCAGTTTGACAGCCACACTTAGCACAGATACGCAGTATTTT,CASSLTATLSTDTQYF
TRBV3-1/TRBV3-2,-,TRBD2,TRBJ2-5,TGTGCCAGCAGCCAAGTTACGTCCCTAGCGGGGGGTATGAACCAAGAGACCCAGTACTTC,CASSQVTSLAGGMNQETQYF
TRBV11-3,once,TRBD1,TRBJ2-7,TGTGCCAGCAGCTTAGAAAGGTGGGACAGGTCGAGCTCCTACGAGCAGTACTTC,CASSLERWDRSSSYEQYF
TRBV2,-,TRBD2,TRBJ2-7,TGTGCCAGCAGTGGCAGTAGCGGGGGGATCAGTTACGAGCAGTACTTC,CASSGSSGGISYEQYF
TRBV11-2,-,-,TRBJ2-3,TGTGCCAGCAGCTTAGGGACCCAAAGGGGGACGCAGTATTTT,CASSLGTQRGTQYF
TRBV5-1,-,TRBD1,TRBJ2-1,TGCGCCAGCAGTTTACAGGGGGCGAACTACAATGAGCAGTTCTTC,CASSLQGANYNEQFF
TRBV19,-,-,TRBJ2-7,TGTGCCAGTAGAGAGGACGGGACCTACGAGCAGTACTTC,CASREDGTYEQYF
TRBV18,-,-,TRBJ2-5,TGTGCCAGCTCACTGTCCAGCCAAGAGACCCAGTACTTC,CASSLSSQETQYF
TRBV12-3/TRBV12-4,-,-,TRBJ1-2,TGTGCCAGCAGACACAGTGCGGGGGCCGGCTACACCTTC,CASRHSAGAGYTF
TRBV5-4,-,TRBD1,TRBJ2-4,TGTGCCAGCAGCTTGGGAGGACAGGGGAACATTCAGTACTTC,CASSLGGQGNIQYF
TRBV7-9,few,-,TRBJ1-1,TGTGCCAGCAGCTTGGTCGCAGGGGTCTCTGAAGCTTTCTTT,CASSLVAGVSEAFF
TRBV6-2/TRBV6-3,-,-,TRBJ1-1,TGTGCCAGCAGCCTCTTACGGGGAAACACTGAAGCTTTCTTT,CASSLLRGNTEAFF
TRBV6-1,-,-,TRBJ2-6,TGTGCCAGCAGTGTTCGAGGCACCAACTCTGGGGCCAACGTCCTGACTTTC,CASSVRGTNSGANVLTF
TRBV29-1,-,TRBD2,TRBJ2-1,TGCAGCGCCACCCCCCTGACTAGCGGGGGCCCGTCCTACAATGAGCAGTTCTTC,CSATPLTSGGPSYNEQFF
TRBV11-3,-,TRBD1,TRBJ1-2,TGTGCCAGCAGCCCCGGGACAGGGTTTGGCTACACCTTC,CASSPGTGFGYTF
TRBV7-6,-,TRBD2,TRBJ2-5,TGTGCCAGCAGCTTAGGGCTAGCGGGGGGACAAGAGACCCAGTACTTC,CASSLGLAGGQETQYF
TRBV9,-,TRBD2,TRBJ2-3,TGTGCCAGCAGCGTAGATCGGGGGGGCCCCGATACGCAGTATTTT,CASSVDRGGPDTQYF
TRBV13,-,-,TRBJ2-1,TGTGCCAGCAGCTACAATAATGAGCAGTTCTTC,CASSYNNEQFF
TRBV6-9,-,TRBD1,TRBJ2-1,TGTGCCAGTTCCGGGACAGGGGGCAACAGCTCCTACAATGAGCAGTTCTTC,CASSGTGGNSSYNEQFF
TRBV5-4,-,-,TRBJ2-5,TGTGCCAGCAGCTTGTTTGGGGCACAAGAGACCCAGTACTTC,CASSLFGAQETQYF
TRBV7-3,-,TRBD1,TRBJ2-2,TGTGCCAGCAGCTTAACGGTGACAGGGACCGGGGAGCTGTTTTTT,CASSLTVTGTGELFF
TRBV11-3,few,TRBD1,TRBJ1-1,TGTGCCAGCAGCAAAGGGGGCGCGTTTTACACTGAAGCTTTCTTT,CASSKGGAFYTEAFF
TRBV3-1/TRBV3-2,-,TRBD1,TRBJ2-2,TGTGCCAGCAGGACAGGGGTCACCGGGGAGCTGTTTTTT,CASRTGVTGELFF